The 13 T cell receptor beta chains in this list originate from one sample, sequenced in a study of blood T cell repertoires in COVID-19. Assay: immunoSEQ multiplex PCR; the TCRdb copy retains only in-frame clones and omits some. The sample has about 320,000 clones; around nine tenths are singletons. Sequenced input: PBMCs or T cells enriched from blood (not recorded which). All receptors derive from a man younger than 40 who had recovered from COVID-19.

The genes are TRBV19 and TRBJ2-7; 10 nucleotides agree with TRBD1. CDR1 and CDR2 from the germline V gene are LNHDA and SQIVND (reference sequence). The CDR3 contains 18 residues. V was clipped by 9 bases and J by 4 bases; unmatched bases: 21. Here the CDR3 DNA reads TGTGCCAGACATGGGACAGGGGAGCATCATGGTACGCAATACGAGCAGTACTTC. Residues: CARHGTGEHHGTQYEQYF.

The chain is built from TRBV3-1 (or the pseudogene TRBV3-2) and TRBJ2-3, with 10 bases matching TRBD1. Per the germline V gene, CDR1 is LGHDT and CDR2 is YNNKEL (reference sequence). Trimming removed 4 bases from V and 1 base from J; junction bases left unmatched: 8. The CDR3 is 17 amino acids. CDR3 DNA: TGTGCCAGCAGCCGAGCCCCCGGGACAGGGGGCACAGATACGCAGTATTTT. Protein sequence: CASSRAPGTGGTDTQYF.

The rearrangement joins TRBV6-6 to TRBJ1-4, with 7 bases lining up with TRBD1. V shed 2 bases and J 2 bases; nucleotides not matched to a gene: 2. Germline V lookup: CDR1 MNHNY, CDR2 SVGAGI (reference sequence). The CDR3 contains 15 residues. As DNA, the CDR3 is TGTGCCAGCAGTTACGGGACAGCTACTAATGAAAAACTGTTTTTT. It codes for CASSYGTATNEKLFF.

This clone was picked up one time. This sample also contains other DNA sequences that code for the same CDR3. The chain's CDR3 is CASSLAPGQPQHF. The CDR3 nucleotides are TGTGCCAGCAGCTTAGCCCCCGGTCAGCCCCAGCATTTT. The chain has TRBV7-2 and TRBJ1-5; D is undetermined. The CDR3 sequence is 13 residues long. CDR1 and CDR2 (germline): SGHTA, FQGNSA. V lost 0 bases and J lost 6, with 6 bases in between.

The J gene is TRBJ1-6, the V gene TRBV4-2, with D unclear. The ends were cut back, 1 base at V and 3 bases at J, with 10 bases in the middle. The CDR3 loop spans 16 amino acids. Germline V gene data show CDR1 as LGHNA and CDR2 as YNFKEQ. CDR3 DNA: TGTGCCAGCAGCCAAGTAGAAAGGAGCTATAATTCACCCCTCCACTTT. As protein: CASSQVERSYNSPLHF.

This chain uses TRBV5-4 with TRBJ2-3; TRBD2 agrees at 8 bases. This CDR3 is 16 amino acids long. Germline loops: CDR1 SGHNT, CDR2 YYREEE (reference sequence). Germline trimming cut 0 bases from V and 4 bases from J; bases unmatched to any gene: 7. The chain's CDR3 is CASSLVTQAGADTQYF. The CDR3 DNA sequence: TGTGCCAGCAGCTTGGTTACACAAGCGGGGGCAGATACGCAGTATTTT.

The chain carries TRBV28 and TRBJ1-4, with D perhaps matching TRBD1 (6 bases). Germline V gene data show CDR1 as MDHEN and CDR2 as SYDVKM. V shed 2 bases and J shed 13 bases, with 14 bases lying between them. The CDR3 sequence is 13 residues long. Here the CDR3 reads CASSLDFGGRLFF. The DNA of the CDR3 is TGTGCCAGCAGTTTAGATTTCGGGGGGCGACTGTTTTTT.

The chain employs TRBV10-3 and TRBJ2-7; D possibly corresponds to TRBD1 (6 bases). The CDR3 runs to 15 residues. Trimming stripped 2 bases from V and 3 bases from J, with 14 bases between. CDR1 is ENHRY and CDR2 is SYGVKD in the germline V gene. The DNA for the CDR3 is TGTGCCATCAGTGAGGGGGCCAGACAGGTCTACGAGCAGTACTTC. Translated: CAISEGARQVYEQYF.

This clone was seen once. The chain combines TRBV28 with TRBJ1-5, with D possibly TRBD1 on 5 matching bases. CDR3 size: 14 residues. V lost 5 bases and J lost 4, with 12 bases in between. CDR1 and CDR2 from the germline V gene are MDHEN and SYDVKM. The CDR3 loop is CASSQDRNNQPQHF. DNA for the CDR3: TGTGCCAGCAGTCAAGACAGAAATAATCAGCCCCAGCATTTT. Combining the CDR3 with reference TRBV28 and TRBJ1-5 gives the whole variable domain DVKVTQSSRYLVKRTGEKVFLECVQDMDHENMFWYRQDPGLGLRLIYFSYDVKMKEKGDIPEGYSVSREKKERFSLILESASTNQTSMYLCASSQDRNNQPQHFGDGTRLSIL.

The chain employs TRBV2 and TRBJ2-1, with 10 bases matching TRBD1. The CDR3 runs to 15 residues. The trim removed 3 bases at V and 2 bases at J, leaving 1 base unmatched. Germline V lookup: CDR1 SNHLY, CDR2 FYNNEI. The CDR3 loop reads CASSEGQGPYNEQFF. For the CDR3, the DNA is TGTGCCAGCAGTGAGGGACAGGGGCCCTACAATGAGCAGTTCTTC.

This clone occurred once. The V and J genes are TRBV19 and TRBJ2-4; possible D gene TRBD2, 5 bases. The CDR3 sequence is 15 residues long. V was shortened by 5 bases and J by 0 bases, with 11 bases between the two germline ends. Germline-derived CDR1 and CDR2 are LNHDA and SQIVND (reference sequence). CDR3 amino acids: CASSRGFLAKNIQYF. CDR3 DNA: TGTGCCAGTAGTCGGGGTTTTCTAGCCAAAAACATTCAGTACTTC.

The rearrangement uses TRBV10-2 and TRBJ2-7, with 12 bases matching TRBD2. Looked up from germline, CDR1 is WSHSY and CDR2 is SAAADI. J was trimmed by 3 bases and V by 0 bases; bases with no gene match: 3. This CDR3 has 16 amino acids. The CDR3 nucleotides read TGCGCCAGCAGTGAGTCCCTAGCGGGGGGGTTCTACGAGCAGTACTTC. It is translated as CASSESLAGGFYEQYF.

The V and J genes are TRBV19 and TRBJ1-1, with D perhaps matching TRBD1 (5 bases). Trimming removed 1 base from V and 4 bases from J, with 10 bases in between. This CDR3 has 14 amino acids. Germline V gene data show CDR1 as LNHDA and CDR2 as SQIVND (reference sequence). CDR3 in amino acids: CASSIVGEGTEAFF. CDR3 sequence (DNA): TGTGCCAGTAGTATAGTAGGGGAAGGCACTGAAGCTTTCTTT.